This T cell receptor (beta chain) stems from a study of blood T cell repertoires in COVID-19. Across the whole study: In each case, the material was cDNA or gDNA derived from T cells, B-cell-depleted T cells, or PBMCs.

This CDR3 has 15 amino acids. Germline trimming cut 2 bases from V and 5 bases from J; bases unmatched to any gene: 5. Germline V gene lookup returns CDR1 SEHNR and CDR2 FQNEAQ (reference sequence). Generated by immunoSEQ multiplex PCR, the TCRdb table keeps only in-frame clones and is missing some. The table records over 150,000 clones, 90% of them present only once. The rearrangement links TRBV7-9 to TRBJ1-4, with TRBD1 identical over 7 bases. Sample: peripheral blood. The TCR comes from a man aged 45-60 years with acute or convalescent COVID-19. The CDR3 here is CASSLFRGVNEKLFF. The CDR3, as DNA: TGTGCCAGCAGCTTATTCAGGGGGGTCAATGAAAAACTGTTTTTT.